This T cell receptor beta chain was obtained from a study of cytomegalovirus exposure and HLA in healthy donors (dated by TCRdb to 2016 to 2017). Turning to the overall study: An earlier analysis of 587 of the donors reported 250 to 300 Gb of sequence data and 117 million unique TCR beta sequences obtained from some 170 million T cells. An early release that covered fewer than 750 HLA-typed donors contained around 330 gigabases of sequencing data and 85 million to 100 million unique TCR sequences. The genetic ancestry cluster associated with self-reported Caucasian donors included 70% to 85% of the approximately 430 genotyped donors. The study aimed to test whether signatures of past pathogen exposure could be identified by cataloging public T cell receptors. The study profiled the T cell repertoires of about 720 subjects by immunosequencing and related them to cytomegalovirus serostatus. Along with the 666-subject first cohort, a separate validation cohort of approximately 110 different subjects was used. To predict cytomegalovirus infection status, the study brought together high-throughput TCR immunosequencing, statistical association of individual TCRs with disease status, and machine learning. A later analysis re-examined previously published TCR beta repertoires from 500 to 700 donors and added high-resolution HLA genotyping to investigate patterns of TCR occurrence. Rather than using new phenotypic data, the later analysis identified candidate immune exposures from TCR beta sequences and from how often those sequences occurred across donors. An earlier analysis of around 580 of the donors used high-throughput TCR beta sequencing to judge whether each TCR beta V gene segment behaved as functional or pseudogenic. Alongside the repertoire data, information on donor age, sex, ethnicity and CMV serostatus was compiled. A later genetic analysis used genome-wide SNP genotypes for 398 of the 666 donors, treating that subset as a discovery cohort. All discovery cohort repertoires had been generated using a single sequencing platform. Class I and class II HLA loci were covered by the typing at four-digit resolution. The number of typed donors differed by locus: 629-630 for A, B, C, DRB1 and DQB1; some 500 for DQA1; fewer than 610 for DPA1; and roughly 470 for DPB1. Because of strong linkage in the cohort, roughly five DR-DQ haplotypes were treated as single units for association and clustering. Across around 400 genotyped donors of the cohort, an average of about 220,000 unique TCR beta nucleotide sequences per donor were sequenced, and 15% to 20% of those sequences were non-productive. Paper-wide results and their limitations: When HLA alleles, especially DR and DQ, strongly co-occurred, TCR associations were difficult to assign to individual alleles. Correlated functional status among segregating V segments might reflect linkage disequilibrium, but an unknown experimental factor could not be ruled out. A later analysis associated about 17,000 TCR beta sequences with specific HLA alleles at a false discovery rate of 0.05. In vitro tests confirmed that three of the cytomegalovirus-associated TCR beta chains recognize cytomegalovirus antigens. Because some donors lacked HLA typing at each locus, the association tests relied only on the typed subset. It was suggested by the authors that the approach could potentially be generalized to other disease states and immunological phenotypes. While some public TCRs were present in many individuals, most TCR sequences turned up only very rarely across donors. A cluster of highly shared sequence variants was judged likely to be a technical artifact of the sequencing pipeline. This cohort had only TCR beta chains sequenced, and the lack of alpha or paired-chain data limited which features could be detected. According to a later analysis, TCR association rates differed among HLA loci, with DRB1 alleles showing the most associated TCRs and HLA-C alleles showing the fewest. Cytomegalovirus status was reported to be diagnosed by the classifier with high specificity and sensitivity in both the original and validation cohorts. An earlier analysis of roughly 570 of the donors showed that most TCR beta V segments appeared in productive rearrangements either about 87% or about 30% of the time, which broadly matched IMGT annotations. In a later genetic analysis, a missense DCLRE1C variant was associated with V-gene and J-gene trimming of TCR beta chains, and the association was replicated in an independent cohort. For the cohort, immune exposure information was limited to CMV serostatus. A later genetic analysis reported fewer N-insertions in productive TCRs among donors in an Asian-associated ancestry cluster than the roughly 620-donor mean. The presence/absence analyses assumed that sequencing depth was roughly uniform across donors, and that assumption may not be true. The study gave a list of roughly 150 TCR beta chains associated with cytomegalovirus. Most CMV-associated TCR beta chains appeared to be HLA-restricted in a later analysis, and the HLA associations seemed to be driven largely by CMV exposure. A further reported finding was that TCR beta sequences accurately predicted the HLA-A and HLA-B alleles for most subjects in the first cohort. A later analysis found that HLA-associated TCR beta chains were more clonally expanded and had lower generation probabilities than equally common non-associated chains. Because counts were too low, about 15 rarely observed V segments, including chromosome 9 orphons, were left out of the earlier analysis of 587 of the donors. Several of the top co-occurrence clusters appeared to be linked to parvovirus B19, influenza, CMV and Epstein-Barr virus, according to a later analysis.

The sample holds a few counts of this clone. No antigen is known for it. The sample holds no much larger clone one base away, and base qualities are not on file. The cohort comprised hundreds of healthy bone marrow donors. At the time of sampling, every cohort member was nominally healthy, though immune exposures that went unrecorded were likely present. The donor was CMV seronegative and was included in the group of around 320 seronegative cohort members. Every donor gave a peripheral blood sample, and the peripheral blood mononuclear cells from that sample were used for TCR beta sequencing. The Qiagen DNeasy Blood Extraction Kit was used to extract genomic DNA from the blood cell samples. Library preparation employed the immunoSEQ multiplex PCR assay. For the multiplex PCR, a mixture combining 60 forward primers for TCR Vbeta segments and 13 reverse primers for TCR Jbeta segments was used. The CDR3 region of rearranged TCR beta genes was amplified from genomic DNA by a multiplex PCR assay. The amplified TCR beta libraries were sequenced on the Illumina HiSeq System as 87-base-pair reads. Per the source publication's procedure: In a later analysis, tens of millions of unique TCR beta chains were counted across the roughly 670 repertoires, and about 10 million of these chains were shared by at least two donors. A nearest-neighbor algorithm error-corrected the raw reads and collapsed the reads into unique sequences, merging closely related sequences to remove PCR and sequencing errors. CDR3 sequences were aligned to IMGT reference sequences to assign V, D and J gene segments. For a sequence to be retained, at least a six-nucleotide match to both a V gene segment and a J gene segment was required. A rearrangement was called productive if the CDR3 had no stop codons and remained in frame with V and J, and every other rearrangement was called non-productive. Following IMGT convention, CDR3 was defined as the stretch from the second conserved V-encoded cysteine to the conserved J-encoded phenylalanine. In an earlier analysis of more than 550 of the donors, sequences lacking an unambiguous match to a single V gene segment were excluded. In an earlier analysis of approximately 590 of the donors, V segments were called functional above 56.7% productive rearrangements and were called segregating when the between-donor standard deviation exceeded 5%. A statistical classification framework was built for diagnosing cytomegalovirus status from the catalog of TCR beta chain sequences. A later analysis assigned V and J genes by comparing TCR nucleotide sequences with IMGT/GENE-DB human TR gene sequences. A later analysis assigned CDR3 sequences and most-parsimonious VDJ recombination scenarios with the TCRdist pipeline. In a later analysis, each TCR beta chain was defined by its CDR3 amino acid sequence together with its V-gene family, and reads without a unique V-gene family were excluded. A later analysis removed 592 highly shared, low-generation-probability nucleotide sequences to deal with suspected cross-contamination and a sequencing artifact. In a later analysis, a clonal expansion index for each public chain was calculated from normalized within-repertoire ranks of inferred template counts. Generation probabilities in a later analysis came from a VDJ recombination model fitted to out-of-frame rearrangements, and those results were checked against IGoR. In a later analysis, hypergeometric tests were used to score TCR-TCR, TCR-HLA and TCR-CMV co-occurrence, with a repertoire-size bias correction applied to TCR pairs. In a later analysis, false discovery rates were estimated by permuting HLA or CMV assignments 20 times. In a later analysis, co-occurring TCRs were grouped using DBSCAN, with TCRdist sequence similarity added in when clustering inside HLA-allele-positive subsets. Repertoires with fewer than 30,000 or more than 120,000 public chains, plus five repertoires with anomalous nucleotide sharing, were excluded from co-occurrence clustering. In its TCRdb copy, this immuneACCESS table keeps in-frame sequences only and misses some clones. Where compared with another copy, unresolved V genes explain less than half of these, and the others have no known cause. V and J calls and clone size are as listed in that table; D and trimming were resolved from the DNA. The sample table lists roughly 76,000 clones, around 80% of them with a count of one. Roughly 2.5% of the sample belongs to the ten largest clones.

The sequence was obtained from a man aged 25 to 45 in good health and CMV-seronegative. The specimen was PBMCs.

DNA sequence: TGTGCCAGCAGCCGAGGACAGAATAATGAAAAACTGTTTTTT. Its protein is CASSRGQNNEKLFF. The sequence is built from TRBV6-6 and TRBJ1-4; a weak D assignment points to TRBD1 (6 bases agree). The germline V gene (reference sequence) gives CDR1 as MNHNY and CDR2 as SVGAGI. The V end loses 6 bases and the J end loses 4 bases, and a stretch of 12 bases separates them. The CDR3 spans 14 residues, from the cysteine through the phenylalanine. The kept DNA is CDR3 alone, 42 bases in frame from the first base.